The 13 T cell receptor beta chains below all came from one sample that was sequenced in a study of blood T cell repertoires in COVID-19. Assay: immunoSEQ multiplex PCR; the TCRdb copy retains only in-frame clones and omits some. The sample holds 250,000 or so clones; approximately 89% are singletons and the top ten take around 2.8%. Sample: PBMCs or T cells enriched from blood (not recorded which). The receptors come from a man aged 35 to 55 who had been exposed to COVID-19.

V usage is TRBV28 and J usage is TRBJ1-1; 7 nucleotides line up with TRBD1. This CDR3 is 13 amino acids long. Unmatched junction bases numbered 2, after V lost 6 bases and J lost 1 base. Germline V gene lookup returns CDR1 MDHEN and CDR2 SYDVKM. CDR3 nucleotides: TGTGCCAGCAGAGGACAGGCGAACACTGAAGCTTTCTTT. This codes for CASRGQANTEAFF.

This chain joins TRBV7-9 and TRBJ1-5; D is perhaps TRBD1 (5 bases). This CDR3 has 15 amino acids. V gave up 5 bases and J gave up 0 bases, with 11 bases separating them. Germline assignment: CDR1 SEHNR and CDR2 FQNEAQ (reference sequence). The CDR3 DNA sequence: TGTGCCAGCAGCAGGTCGGGGGATAGCAATCAGCCCCAGCATTTT. This codes for CASSRSGDSNQPQHF. The full variable domain, in which reference TRBV7-9 and TRBJ1-5 provide the parts outside the CDR3, is DTGVSQNPRHKITKRGQNVTFRCDPISEHNRLYWYRQTLGQGPEFLTYFQNEAQLEKSRLLSDRFSAERPKGSFSTLEIQRTEQGDSAMYLCASSRSGDSNQPQHFGDGTRLSIL.

In its sample, this clone was seen once. This rearrangement joins TRBV28 to TRBJ1-1; possibly TRBD1 for D (6 bases). Germline V CDR1 and CDR2: MDHEN, SYDVKM. V lost 5 bases, J lost 9 bases, and 22 bases lay in between. This CDR3 contains 15 residues. The CDR3, as DNA: TGTGCCAGCAGTCCTACAGGGTTCCGCGAGGGACAAGCTTTCTTT. This codes for CASSPTGFREGQAFF.

The rearrangement links TRBV7-2 to TRBJ1-4, with a weak D call TRBD1 (6 bases). Germline V gene sequence: CDR1 SGHTA, CDR2 FQGNSA. V gave up 5 bases and J gave up 4 bases, with 17 bases separating them. This CDR3 is 16 amino acids long. CDR3 DNA sequence: TGTGCCAGCAGCCCGAGCGGACAGAGACTTAATGAAAAACTGTTTTTT. Translating it yields CASSPSGQRLNEKLFF.

The chain uses TRBV7-3 and TRBJ2-3; a weak D match, TRBD2 (5 bases). With 6 bases removed from V and 4 bases from J, the gap between germline ends came to 17 bases. This CDR3 region has 15 residues. Germline CDR1 and CDR2: SGHTA and FQGTGA. CDR3 residues: CASSPGLAASDTQYF. The CDR3 region has the DNA TGTGCCAGCAGTCCCGGTCTAGCCGCTTCAGATACGCAGTATTTT.

The chain uses TRBV27 and TRBJ2-3; TRBD2 agrees at 9 bases. Germline V CDR1 and CDR2: MNHEY, SMNVEV (reference sequence). This CDR3 is 18 amino acids long. J lost 2 bases, V lost 4 bases, and 13 bases had no gene match. The CDR3 DNA is TGTGCCAGCAGTTCCCCGTTGGGGACTAGCCTATACACAGATACGCAGTATTTT. As protein: CASSSPLGTSLYTDTQYF.

J is TRBJ2-5 and V is TRBV28, with TRBD2 identical over 7 bases. The CDR3 has 13 residues. V shed 6 bases, J shed 3 bases, and the junction held 4 bases outside the gene matches. The germline V gene encodes CDR1 MDHEN and CDR2 SYDVKM. For the CDR3, the DNA is TGTGCCAGCAGACTTACTAGCGAAGAGACCCAGTACTTC. This codes for CASRLTSEETQYF.

The chain has TRBV5-4 and TRBJ1-2; the D is unclear. CDR3 length: 15 residues. V gave up 0 bases and J gave up 0 bases, with 9 bases separating them. Germline loops: CDR1 SGHNT, CDR2 YYREEE (reference sequence). The CDR3 spells CASSLVGGSNYGYTF. The CDR3 DNA follows: TGTGCCAGCAGCTTGGTCGGCGGGTCTAACTATGGCTACACCTTC.

The chain couples TRBV9 to TRBJ1-2, with 11 bases lining up with TRBD1. CDR1 and CDR2 (germline): SGDLS, YYNGEE. The CDR3 sequence is 15 residues long. Trimming at V came to 4 bases and at J to 4 bases, leaving 6 bases not matched to a gene. The CDR3 DNA reads as TGTGCCAGCAGCTATAGCGGGACAGGGGGCTATGGCTACACCTTC. The encoded protein is CASSYSGTGGYGYTF.

The rearrangement uses TRBV5-1 and TRBJ2-7; TRBD2 is a possible D gene (6 bases). CDR1 SGHRS and CDR2 YFSETQ come from the germline V gene. This CDR3 contains 15 residues. V was clipped by 3 bases and J by 4 bases, with 17 bases between them. The CDR3 sequence is CASSSRDSRLYEQYF. The CDR3 coding sequence is TGCGCCAGCAGCTCCCGGGACTCACGACTTTACGAGCAGTACTTC. Together with reference TRBV5-1 and TRBJ2-7, the CDR3 gives the full variable domain: KAGVTQTPRYLIKTRGQQVTLSCSPISGHRSVSWYQQTPGQGLQFLFEYFSETQRNKGNFPGRFSGRQFSNSRSEMNVSTLELGDSALYLCASSSRDSRLYEQYFGPGTRLTVT.

CDR3 sequence reads: CASSLGGRVAEAFF. CDR3 in DNA: TGTGCCAGCAGTTTGGGGGGGCGAGTAGCTGAAGCTTTCTTT. The V and J genes are TRBV28 and TRBJ1-1; maybe TRBD1 (6 bases). The CDR3 is made up of 14 amino acids. V was pared by 3 bases and J by 6 bases, with 14 bases between. The germline V gene encodes CDR1 MDHEN and CDR2 SYDVKM.

The chain combines TRBV7-9 with TRBJ2-1; 7 bases map to TRBD1. The V segment lost 3 bases and the J segment 3 bases; nucleotides outside the gene matches: 8. The CDR3 extends over 16 amino acids. The V gene's germline CDR1 is SEHNR and CDR2 FQNEAQ (reference sequence). CDR3 sequence reads: CASSFVQGIFYNEQFF. The CDR3, as DNA: TGTGCCAGCAGCTTCGTACAGGGGATCTTCTACAATGAGCAGTTCTTC.

The J gene is TRBJ2-1, the V gene TRBV19, with TRBD1 identical over 7 bases. V lost 4 bases and J lost 3; bases outside the gene matches: 9. This CDR3 comprises 16 residues. Germline CDR1 is LNHDA and CDR2 is SQIVND (reference sequence). The CDR3 here is CASSTWTGQNYNEQFF. As DNA, the CDR3 is TGTGCCAGTAGTACCTGGACAGGTCAAAACTACAATGAGCAGTTCTTC.